This T cell receptor beta chain was recovered during a study of cytomegalovirus exposure and HLA in healthy donors. The study ran its PCR with 60 Vbeta and 13 Jbeta primers. The method was immunoSEQ multiplex PCR; TCRdb's version includes in-frame clones alone and lacks a portion of them. The table lists about 130,000 clones, 60% to 85% of them singletons, with 3.1% in the top ten. Study outcomes and limitations: Both high specificity and high sensitivity reportedly marked the classifier's diagnosis of cytomegalovirus status.

Concerning this clone itself: The antigen remains unidentified.

Germline CDR1 reads ENHRY; CDR2 reads SYGVKD. Trimming cost V 0 bases and J 0 bases, with 12 bases left between them. This CDR3 region has 18 residues. The receptor was derived from a man aged 30 to 45 in good health and CMV-seronegative. This chain links TRBV10-3 with TRBJ1-6, with D possibly being TRBD1 (5 bases). The sequenced sample was PBMCs. CDR3 residues: CAISESRRGSSYNSPLHF. As DNA, the CDR3 is TGTGCCATCAGTGAGTCTAGAAGGGGAAGCTCCTATAATTCACCCCTCCACTTT.